This T cell receptor beta chain was captured by sequencing in a study of blood T cell repertoires in COVID-19. Across the study: T cells, B-cell-depleted T cells, or PBMCs supplied cDNA or gDNA.

TCRdb keeps only in-frame clones here, not all; method: immunoSEQ multiplex PCR. Of around 160,000 clones in the sample, around 90% were seen once. Specimen: PBMCs or T cells enriched from blood (not recorded which). This TCR came from a woman in her thirties or forties who had been exposed to COVID-19.

The CDR3 DNA sequence: TGTGCCAGCAGTCTACGGACAGGCCTCAACACCGGGGAGCTGTTTTTT. Translation gives CASSLRTGLNTGELFF. The V gene is TRBV28, the J gene TRBJ2-2; 7 nucleotides line up with TRBD1. This CDR3 comprises 16 residues. V shed 5 bases and J 2 bases; nucleotides not matched to a gene: 8. Germline V gives CDR1 MDHEN, CDR2 SYDVKM.